Listed below are T cell receptor beta chains from one sample, sequenced in a study of shared clonotypes between healthy human individuals. Clones were sequenced by immunoSEQ multiplex PCR, and TCRdb holds only the in-frame ones, with some missing. The sample records roughly 1,600,000 clones, roughly 98.5% being singletons. Sequencing was done on a sample of naive CD4+ T cells sorted from blood. The receptors stem from a young man in good health. Each CDR3 is given with its conserved first and last residue. The D gene is left open where the match is weak. Part of the rows lack a size; the others show once, few, many or a class for expanded clones.

D,size,V,J,CDR3,DNA
.,once,TRBV5-4,TRBJ2-2,CASSAGATSNTGELFF,TGTGCCAGCTCCGCCGGAGCTACATCGAACACCGGGGAGCTGTTTTTT
TRBD1,.,TRBV10-1,TRBJ2-3,CASSVYRGRTDTQYF,TGCGCCAGCAGTGTTTACAGGGGGCGAACAGATACGCAGTATTTT
TRBD2,.,TRBV5-4,TRBJ2-2,CASSLAGVVTGELFF,TGTGCCAGCAGCCTAGCGGGAGTTGTCACCGGGGAGCTGTTTTTT
TRBD2,.,TRBV18,TRBJ2-2,CASSPPSGRRPGELFF,TGTGCCAGCTCACCCCCTAGCGGGAGACGCCCCGGGGAGCTGTTTTTT
.,.,TRBV5-1,TRBJ1-2,CASSGRDYGYTF,TGCGCCAGCAGCGGGAGGGACTATGGCTACACCTTC
.,.,TRBV7-9,TRBJ2-5,CASSTRGEGRETQYF,TGTGCCAGCAGCACTAGGGGGGAGGGCCGGGAGACCCAGTACTTC
.,.,TRBV6-5,TRBJ1-2,CASSYHFADGYTF,TGTGCCAGCAGTTACCACTTCGCGGATGGCTACACCTTC
.,.,TRBV5-8,TRBJ1-5,CASSPQRVSNLYSNQPQHF,TGTGCCAGCAGCCCCCAACGTGTCAGCAACCTTTATAGCAATCAGCCCCAGCATTTT
TRBD2,once,TRBV18,TRBJ2-7,CASSPLPSGRSYEQYF,TGTGCCAGCTCACCACTTCCCAGCGGGAGGTCCTACGAGCAGTACTTC
.,.,TRBV5-1,TRBJ1-1,CASSSSWGIGEAFF,TGCGCCAGCAGCTCCTCTTGGGGAATTGGTGAAGCTTTCTTT
.,.,TRBV7-6,TRBJ2-1,CASSLDLDNEQFF,TGTGCCAGCAGCCTGGACTTAGACAATGAGCAGTTCTTC
.,once,TRBV4-1,TRBJ2-7,CASSQDPKLRSSRAYEQYF,TGCGCCAGCAGCCAAGATCCTAAGCTTCGCTCTAGTCGGGCCTACGAGCAGTACTTC
TRBD2,.,TRBV7-8,TRBJ2-1,CASSLGTSGRDEQFF,TGTGCCAGCAGCCTAGGGACTAGCGGGAGAGATGAGCAGTTCTTC
.,.,TRBV6-1,TRBJ2-3,CASSETGARTDTQYF,TGTGCCAGCAGTGAAACGGGGGCCCGTACAGATACGCAGTATTTT
.,.,TRBV10-3,TRBJ2-1,CAISEGRGEGGYNEQFF,TGTGCCATCAGTGAGGGACGGGGAGAGGGGGGTTACAATGAGCAGTTCTTC
TRBD2,.,TRBV11-2,TRBJ2-3,CASSRSSGSTDTQYF,TGTGCCAGCAGCCGATCTAGCGGGAGCACAGATACGCAGTATTTT
.,.,TRBV10-3,TRBJ2-7,CAIRGRLGGPSSYEQYF,TGTGCCATCAGAGGGAGACTTGGCGGGCCTAGCTCCTACGAGCAGTACTTC
TRBD2,once,TRBV7-3,TRBJ2-1,CASSRGLAGNNEQFF,TGTGCCAGCAGCCGGGGACTAGCGGGGAACAATGAGCAGTTCTTC
.,.,TRBV7-6,TRBJ1-5,CASSLGTEGANQPQHF,TGTGCCAGCAGCTTAGGGACCGAGGGTGCAAATCAGCCCCAGCATTTT
TRBD2,.,TRBV29-1,TRBJ2-7,CSAGGTTAYEQYF,TGCAGCGCCGGAGGGACTACGGCCTACGAGCAGTACTTC
.,.,TRBV29-1,TRBJ2-4,CSVELTLDIQYF,TGCAGCGTTGAGCTGACATTGGACATTCAGTACTTC
TRBD2,.,TRBV7-2,TRBJ2-1,CASSSRGGNEQFF,TGTGCCAGCAGCTCCCGGGGGGGAAATGAGCAGTTCTTC
.,.,TRBV4-1,TRBJ2-2,CASSVSPLSGELFF,TGCGCCAGCAGCGTCTCCCCTCTTTCAGGGGAGCTGTTTTTT
.,.,TRBV28,TRBJ1-3,CASSTPGNTIYF,TGTGCCAGCAGTACTCCCGGAAACACCATATATTTT
.,.,TRBV7-8,TRBJ2-1,CASSLVTANNEQFF,TGTGCCAGCAGCTTAGTAACGGCCAACAATGAGCAGTTCTTC
TRBD1,.,TRBV6-5,TRBJ2-7,CASRFRDRVLYEQYF,TGTGCCAGCAGATTTAGGGACAGGGTATTGTACGAGCAGTACTTC
.,.,TRBV5-1,TRBJ2-3,CASRRELGTDTQYF,TGCGCCAGCAGACGGGAGTTAGGCACAGATACGCAGTATTTT
.,.,TRBV5-1,TRBJ2-5,CASSPDPTGTQYF,TGCGCCAGCAGCCCCGACCCGACGGGGACCCAGTACTTC
TRBD1,.,TRBV28,TRBJ2-1,CASSSGTGLSYNEQFF,TGTGCCAGCAGCTCAGGGACAGGCCTCTCCTACAATGAGCAGTTCTTC
.,.,TRBV9,TRBJ2-6,CASSSISGANVLTF,TGTGCCAGCAGCTCAATCTCTGGGGCCAACGTCCTGACTTTC
TRBD2,.,TRBV18,TRBJ2-3,CASSLPGLAGANTQYF,TGTGCCAGCTCACTTCCGGGACTAGCGGGAGCGAATACGCAGTATTTT
TRBD1,.,TRBV18,TRBJ2-5,CASSRRDRGKETQYF,TGTGCCAGCTCACGCCGGGACAGGGGGAAGGAGACCCAGTACTTC
TRBD2,.,TRBV2,TRBJ2-1,CASSVLTSGSGEQFF,TGTGCCAGCAGTGTACTGACTAGCGGGTCTGGTGAGCAGTTCTTC
.,.,TRBV14,TRBJ1-2,CASSQENTHGRVSGYTF,TGTGCCAGCAGCCAAGAAAACACCCACGGACGGGTCTCTGGCTACACCTTC
.,.,TRBV10-2,TRBJ1-5,CASSRPGLQKGSNQPQHF,TGCGCCAGCAGTCGACCGGGACTCCAAAAAGGTAGCAATCAGCCCCAGCATTTT
TRBD1,.,TRBV18,TRBJ1-3,CASSDRESSGNTIYF,TGTGCCAGCTCAGACAGGGAGAGCTCTGGAAACACCATATATTTT
.,once,TRBV30,TRBJ1-4,CAWSVRGRGWEKLFF,TGTGCCTGGAGTGTACGAGGCAGGGGATGGGAAAAACTGTTTTTT
.,.,TRBV4-1,TRBJ2-1,CASSQIMREQGYNEQFF,TGCGCCAGCAGCCAGATAATGCGGGAGCAGGGGTACAATGAGCAGTTCTTC
.,.,TRBV2,TRBJ2-1,CASSRIGNEQFF,TGTGCCAGCAGCCGAATAGGGAACGAGCAGTTCTTC
TRBD2,.,TRBV5-6,TRBJ2-1,CASSRLAGGPGEQFF,TGTGCCAGCAGCCGGCTAGCGGGAGGGCCTGGTGAGCAGTTCTTC
.,.,TRBV5-4,TRBJ1-1,CASSPERNTEAFF,TGTGCCAGCAGCCCTGAAAGGAACACTGAAGCTTTCTTT
.,.,TRBV28,TRBJ2-7,CASSLWGEQYF,TGTGCCAGCAGTTTATGGGGAGAGCAGTACTTC
TRBD2,.,TRBV7-2,TRBJ2-7,CASSLLAGGAEQYF,TGTGCCAGCAGCTTACTAGCGGGAGGGGCCGAGCAGTACTTC
.,.,TRBV7-9,TRBJ2-7,CASSYSSPSSYEQYF,TGTGCCAGCAGCTACAGTTCCCCTAGCTCCTACGAGCAGTACTTC
TRBD1,.,TRBV2,TRBJ1-2,CASFWTGNGYTF,TGTGCCAGCTTCTGGACAGGGAATGGCTACACCTTC
.,.,TRBV5-4,TRBJ1-1,CASSYQGGPKAFF,TGTGCCAGCAGCTACCAGGGCGGTCCCAAAGCTTTCTTT
TRBD2,.,TRBV5-5,TRBJ2-2,CASSKWPGLADHANTGELFF,TGTGCCAGCAGCAAGTGGCCGGGACTAGCGGACCACGCGAACACCGGGGAGCTGTTTTTT
.,.,TRBV6-1,TRBJ1-5,CAADPRPGSNQPQHF,TGTGCCGCCGACCCCCGGCCTGGGAGCAATCAGCCCCAGCATTTT
TRBD1,.,TRBV5-1,TRBJ2-6,CASSLGTDFSGANVLTF,TGCGCCAGCAGCTTAGGGACAGACTTTTCCGGGGCCAACGTCCTGACTTTC
.,.,TRBV5-5,TRBJ2-7,CASSLELVEQYF,TGTGCCAGCAGCTTGGAGCTCGTCGAGCAGTACTTC
.,.,TRBV30,TRBJ2-7,CAGSAGPIEQYF,TGTGCCGGTAGCGCGGGTCCGATCGAGCAGTACTTC
TRBD1,.,TRBV28,TRBJ1-1,CASSPRDSALRHAFF,TGTGCCAGCAGTCCTAGGGACAGCGCCCTTCGGCATGCTTTCTTT
.,.,TRBV5-1,TRBJ1-4,CASSLDPGITNEKLFF,TGCGCCAGCAGCTTGGATCCGGGTATAACTAATGAAAAACTGTTTTTT
.,.,TRBV28,TRBJ2-3,CASNVRTDTQYF,TGTGCCAGCAACGTCAGGACAGATACGCAGTATTTT
TRBD2,.,TRBV28,TRBJ2-1,CASSFAPQSSGLSYNEQFF,TGTGCCAGCAGTTTTGCCCCCCAATCTAGCGGATTATCCTACAATGAGCAGTTCTTC
.,.,TRBV10-1,TRBJ2-1,CASGGDLGEQFF,TGCGCCAGCGGGGGCGATTTGGGTGAGCAGTTCTTC
TRBD1,once,TRBV6-1,TRBJ2-7,CASSEAWTGPYEQYF,TGTGCCAGCAGTGAAGCCTGGACAGGGCCCTACGAGCAGTACTTC